What follows are 20 T cell receptor beta chains derived from one specimen sequenced in a study of T cell responses to AZD1222 COVID-19 vaccine. Repertoires were generated with immunoSEQ multiplex PCR, while TCRdb's copy carries only in-frame clones and drops some. The data hold more than 95,000 clones, with 93% observed a single time. Sequences were derived from peripheral blood, sampled on day 0 of AZD1222 vaccination. The receptors come from an adult in good health.

The rearrangement uses TRBV18 and TRBJ1-4, with 7 positions matching TRBD1. Germline values: CDR1 KGHSH, CDR2 LQKENI. The CDR3 sequence is 13 residues long. J lost 8 bases, V lost 6 bases, and 6 bases had no gene match. CDR3 region: CASSSGTVEKLFF. CDR3 nucleotides: TGTGCCAGCTCGTCCGGGACAGTCGAAAAACTGTTTTTT. The full variable domain, rest sourced from reference TRBV18 and TRBJ1-4, is NAGVMQNPRHLVRRRGQEARLRCSPMKGHSHVYWYRQLPEEGLKFMVYLQKENIIDESGMPKERFSAEFPKEGPSILRIQQVVRGDSAAYFCASSSGTVEKLFFGSGTQLSVL.

The V and J genes are TRBV7-9 and TRBJ2-1; 8 bases map to TRBD2. The CDR3 loop spans 12 amino acids. CDR1 is SEHNR and CDR2 is FQNEAQ in the germline V gene (reference sequence). After removal of 6 bases from V and 10 bases from J, the junction contained 5 bases not matched to a gene. This CDR3 is CASRLTSEEQFF. The CDR3 DNA is TGTGCCAGCAGGCTGACTAGCGAAGAGCAGTTCTTC.

The chain combines TRBV5-4 with TRBJ2-3; perhaps TRBD2 as D (5 bases). This CDR3 spans 15 amino acids. Germline values: CDR1 SGHNT, CDR2 YYREEE (reference sequence). Trimming took 0 bases from V and 1 from J, leaving 9 bases between them. CDR3 loop: CASSLDLSGTDTQYF. CDR3 DNA: TGTGCCAGCAGCTTGGATCTTAGCGGCACAGATACGCAGTATTTT.

The chain joins TRBV7-9 to TRBJ2-7, with TRBD1 as a possible D gene (6 bases). CDR3 length equals 12 residues. Germline V gene sequence: CDR1 SEHNR, CDR2 FQNEAQ (reference sequence). V lost 5 bases, J lost 12 bases, and 17 bases lay in between. The CDR3 bases are TGTGCCAGCAGCAGCGGATGGACAGTGGCGTACTTC. This sequence encodes CASSSGWTVAYF.

This chain connects TRBV5-6 to TRBJ1-5; 7 bases map to TRBD1. This CDR3 is 13 amino acids long. Looked up from germline, CDR1 is SGHDT and CDR2 is YYEEEE. Trimming removed 0 bases from V and 7 bases from J; junction bases left unmatched: 1. The CDR3 sequence is CASSLGRGQPQHF. The CDR3 DNA reads TGTGCCAGCAGCTTGGGCAGGGGGCAGCCCCAGCATTTT.

This chain connects TRBV6-5 to TRBJ2-7; tentative D call: TRBD2 (6 bases). The germline V gene has CDR1 MNHEY and CDR2 SVGAGI. CDR3 length: 12 amino acids. V dropped 7 bases and J dropped 2 bases, with 9 bases sitting between them. This CDR3 is CASTSGAYEQYF. The CDR3 DNA follows: TGTGCCAGCACCTCGGGGGCCTACGAGCAGTACTTC.

The CDR3 is CASSWEGPFSGNTIYF. CDR3 bases: TGTGCCAGCAGTTGGGAAGGGCCCTTCTCTGGAAACACCATATATTTT. The V call is TRBV6-2 or TRBV6-3, the J call TRBJ1-3, with D unclear. The CDR3 consists of 16 residues. CDR1 MNHEY and CDR2 SVGEGT come from the germline V gene. The V and J ends lost 4 bases and 0 bases respectively, with 13 bases between them.

This sequence joins TRBV24-1 and TRBJ2-1; 7 positions agree with TRBD2. The V and J ends lost 7 bases and 6 bases, in that order; junction bases with no gene match: 8. This CDR3 comprises 14 residues. CDR1 and CDR2 (germline): KGHDR, SFDVKD. The CDR3 protein is CATRGGGTTNEQFF. The DNA for the CDR3 is TGTGCCACCAGGGGAGGCGGGACTACCAATGAGCAGTTCTTC.

The chain combines TRBV4-2 with TRBJ2-7, with D perhaps TRBD2 (6 bases). This CDR3 comprises 13 residues. Trimming cost V 1 base and J 6 bases, with 10 bases left between them. The germline V gene has CDR1 LGHNA and CDR2 YNFKEQ. The CDR3 region is CASSQAEGLEQYF. In DNA, the CDR3 is TGTGCCAGCAGCCAAGCGGAGGGGCTCGAGCAGTACTTC.

This chain connects TRBV7-2 to TRBJ2-2; D remains ambiguous. Looked up from germline, CDR1 is SGHTA and CDR2 is FQGNSA. Trimming took 3 bases from V and 6 from J, leaving 2 bases between them. The CDR3 loop spans 11 amino acids. CDR3 coding DNA: TGTGCCAGCAGCTTTCCCGGGGAGCTGTTTTTT. As protein: CASSFPGELFF.

The V gene is TRBV21-1, the J gene TRBJ2-1; the tabulated D call, TRBD1, remains unverified against the DNA. TRBV21-1 counts as a pseudogene. CDR3 length equals 16 residues. DNA of the CDR3: TGTGCCAGCAGCAAACGGGCGCGGACAGCTTACAATGAGCAGTTCTTC. This translates into CASSKRARTAYNEQFF.

This sequence joins TRBV28 and TRBJ2-7; weak D call: TRBD2 (5 bases). Germline V gene data show CDR1 as MDHEN and CDR2 as SYDVKM. The CDR3 covers 13 residues. Trimming pared 2 bases from V and 6 bases from J, leaving 11 bases between. The DNA of the CDR3 is TGTGCCAGCAGTTTACGCGGCAGCGGCGAGCAGTACTTC. Its translation is CASSLRGSGEQYF.

This chain uses TRBV5-1 with TRBJ2-1; D unclear. CDR1 and CDR2 (germline): SGHRS, YFSETQ. This CDR3 region has 13 residues. Deletions cut 0 bases from V and 7 bases from J, with 8 bases between. In DNA, the CDR3 is TGCGCCAGCAGCTTGGGCGCCGGGAATGAGCAGTTCTTC. Amino acids: CASSLGAGNEQFF.

V usage is TRBV5-1 and J usage is TRBJ2-7; D gene unclear. In germline, CDR1 is SGHRS, CDR2 YFSETQ. Trimming removed 4 bases from V and 4 bases from J, with 15 bases in between. The length of the CDR3 is 14 residues. CDR3: CASSPGVERYEQYF. DNA of the CDR3: TGCGCCAGCAGCCCTGGCGTAGAAAGATACGAGCAGTACTTC.

The chain links TRBV30 to TRBJ2-2, with 7 nucleotides matching TRBD1. Germline CDR1 GTSNPN, CDR2 SVGIG (reference sequence). This CDR3 contains 15 residues. V lost 2 bases and J lost 5; bases outside the gene matches: 8. This CDR3 reads CAWSLVGGWTGELFF. The CDR3 bases are TGTGCCTGGAGTCTCGTAGGGGGCTGGACCGGGGAGCTGTTTTTT.

The rearrangement links TRBV6-5 to TRBJ1-2; TRBD1 might be the D (6 bases). CDR3 length: 13 amino acids. Germline V gene data show CDR1 as MNHEY and CDR2 as SVGAGI. Trimming removed 6 bases from V and 1 base from J, with 9 bases in between. CDR3 loop: CASRRTDNYGYTF. The DNA for the CDR3 is TGTGCCAGCAGGCGGACAGATAACTATGGCTACACCTTC.

The chain employs TRBV2 and TRBJ2-3, with a tentative D call TRBD1 (6 bases). V lost 11 bases, J lost 4 bases, and 13 bases lay in between. Per germline, CDR1 SNHLY and CDR2 FYNNEI. The CDR3 runs to 12 residues. Here the CDR3 reads CAGRRQADTQYF. Here the CDR3 DNA reads TGTGCCGGACGAAGACAGGCAGATACGCAGTATTTT.

This chain connects TRBV5-1 to TRBJ1-1, with no clear D. Germline V gene lookup returns CDR1 SGHRS and CDR2 YFSETQ. The CDR3 is made up of 15 amino acids. Trimming pared 5 bases from V and 1 base from J, leaving 15 bases between. The CDR3, as DNA: TGCGCCAGCAGTCGCCTTGGACCCGAGAACACTGAAGCTTTCTTT. Amino acid sequence: CASSRLGPENTEAFF.

The chain recombines TRBV5-5 with TRBJ2-7; unclear D gene. Germline-derived CDR1 and CDR2 are SGHKS and YYEKEE (reference sequence). Trimming cost V 1 base and J 5 bases, with 4 bases left between them. The length of the CDR3 is 11 residues. This CDR3 is CASSLSDEQYF. In DNA, the CDR3 is TGTGCCAGCAGCTTGTCAGACGAGCAGTACTTC.

The rearrangement uses TRBV9 and TRBJ2-7, with D tentatively TRBD1 or TRBD2 (5 bases each). The CDR3 contains 14 residues. V lost 0 bases and J lost 2, with 9 bases in between. CDR1 is SGDLS and CDR2 is YYNGEE in the germline V gene. CDR3 loop: CASSVDPGPYEQYF. Here the CDR3 DNA reads TGTGCCAGCAGCGTAGACCCGGGACCCTACGAGCAGTACTTC. Combining the CDR3 with reference TRBV9 and TRBJ2-7 gives the whole variable domain DSGVTQTPKHLITATGQRVTLRCSPRSGDLSVYWYQQSLDQGLQFLIQYYNGEERAKGNILERFSAQQFPDLHSELNLSSLELGDSALYFCASSVDPGPYEQYFGPGTRLTVT.